This TCR beta chain emerged from a study of T cells in Graves' hyperthyroidism and ophthalmopathy. Background on the study: Pretreatment peripheral blood was obtained at initial diagnosis.

The source material, RNA transcripts, was used to amplify TCR beta CDR3 regions. TCR CDR3 regions were first amplified by RT-PCR with HTBI primers. TCRdb re-derived calls from the multiplex PCR reads in MiXCR, one entry per CDR3 protein. The sample yields fewer than 400,000 distinct CDR3 sequences, just under 25% seen once. The length of the CDR3 is 11 residues. Trimming removed 6 bases at V and 11 bases at J, with 13 bases between. The chain uses TRBV12-3 or TRBV12-4 and TRBJ1-1; a possible D gene is TRBD1 (5 bases). The sequence was obtained from a man aged 50 or older with Graves' hyperthyroidism. Sequenced sample: blood. The CDR3 spells CASRSGLMAFF. The CDR3 bases are TGTGCCAGCAGATCGGGACTCATGGCTTTCTTT.